This TCR beta chain was found in a study of blood T cell repertoires in COVID-19. Study context: From the United States, Italy and Spain came samples of acute and convalescent COVID-19. PBMCs, B-cell-depleted T cells, or T cells provided the cDNA or gDNA that made up the material.

The assay was immunoSEQ multiplex PCR, and TCRdb's table has in-frame clones only and misses some. The sample holds around 92,000 clones, around 72% seen once. Patients at the Seattle site were enrolled during active infection and followed longitudinally. Germline V gives CDR1 MDHEN, CDR2 SYDVKM. V was clipped by 4 bases and J by 6 bases; unmatched bases: 3. The CDR3 contains 13 residues. The sequenced sample consisted of peripheral blood. This receptor was obtained from a man between 65 and 85 years old with COVID-19, enrolled during active disease. This chain uses TRBV28 with TRBJ1-5; TRBD1 agrees at 7 bases. The DNA of the CDR3 is TGTGCCAGCAGTTCTAACAGGGGTCAGCCCCAGCATTTT. It codes for CASSSNRGQPQHF. The complete variable domain, with remaining parts taken from reference TRBV28 and TRBJ1-5, reads DVKVTQSSRYLVKRTGEKVFLECVQDMDHENMFWYRQDPGLGLRLIYFSYDVKMKEKGDIPEGYSVSREKKERFSLILESASTNQTSMYLCASSSNRGQPQHFGDGTRLSIL.